This TCR beta chain emerged from a study of OX40 agonist ivuxolimab in advanced cancers. Overall study context: Three patients, one with hepatocellular carcinoma and two with cutaneous melanoma, achieved partial responses. Study results and limitations: Expansion of clones was among the lowest in partial responders at 0.1-3.0 mg/kg.

TCRdb's copy holds only in-frame clones and misses some; the assay was immunoSEQ multiplex PCR. The sample has about 46,000 clones, around nine tenths seen once; the top ten hold over 4.5%. CDR3 length: 16 amino acids. V lost 1 base to trimming and J lost 5 bases, with 14 bases between them. Germline CDR1 is SGHTA and CDR2 is FQGTGA. In the case of this clone: Its target is not known.

The rearrangement uses TRBV7-3 and TRBJ2-2; D is perhaps TRBD2 (6 bases). The receptor comes from an adult with an advanced solid tumor such as melanoma, head and neck, liver or kidney cancer. The starting material was CD4+ or CD8+ T cells sorted from blood, obtained in a trial of the OX40 agonist ivuxolimab. CDR3 region: CASSLIGGITTGELFF. The CDR3 bases are TGTGCCAGCAGCTTAATAGGAGGGATTACTACCGGGGAGCTGTTTTTT.